The 5 T cell receptor beta chains given below trace back to one sample, sequenced in a study of T cells in Graves' hyperthyroidism and ophthalmopathy. The TCR beta CDR3 regions underwent amplification using RNA transcripts as the source. First-round RT-PCR of the TCR CDR3 relied on the HTBI primer set. TCRdb independently ran MiXCR on the multiplex PCR reads; one entry per CDR3 protein. The sample shows 600,000 to 700,000 distinct CDR3 sequences, roughly 14% of them seen only once. Sequenced: blood. Every receptor here comes from a woman in her thirties or forties with Graves' ophthalmopathy.

This clonotype was counted many times. J is TRBJ2-7 and V is TRBV6-2 or TRBV6-3; TRBD1 matches at 7 bases. Unmatched junction bases numbered 13, after V lost 5 bases and J lost 3 bases. Germline values: CDR1 MNHEY, CDR2 SVGEGT. CDR3 length equals 16 residues. The DNA of the CDR3 is TGTGCCAGCAGTCGCACAACCGGGACAGAGTTCTACGAGCAGTACTTC. This codes for CASSRTTGTEFYEQYF.

This clonotype was picked up many times. The J gene is TRBJ2-2, the V gene TRBV7-8; D not resolved. Per the germline V gene, CDR1 is SGHVS and CDR2 is FQNEAQ. V lost 1 base to trimming and J lost 7 bases, with 7 bases between them. There are 13 residues in the CDR3. As DNA, the CDR3 is TGTGCCAGCAGCTTAGGGGGTGGCGGGGAGCTGTTTTTT. Its protein is CASSLGGGGELFF.

In this sample, this clonotype turned up many times. The chain recombines TRBV12-3 or TRBV12-4 with TRBJ2-7, with TRBD2 matching over 10 bases. CDR3 size: 15 residues. The ends lost 4 bases at V and 3 bases at J; junction bases unmatched: 6. In DNA form, the CDR3 reads TGTGCCAGCAGTTCCCTAGCGGGAGTAGGCTACGAGCAGTACTTC. Residues: CASSSLAGVGYEQYF.

This clonotype was counted many times. The V call is TRBV20-1, the J call TRBJ1-2; TRBD1 matches at 9 bases. V was clipped by 6 bases and J by 1 base; unmatched bases: 6. CDR1 DFQATT and CDR2 SNEGSKA come from the germline V gene (reference sequence). The CDR3 has 14 residues. The CDR3 nucleotides are TGCAGTGCGCCGAGGGACAGGGATAACTATGGCTACACCTTC. Amino acid sequence: CSAPRDRDNYGYTF.

This clonotype was counted many times. The chain uses TRBV4-3 and TRBJ2-5; TRBD2 agrees at 10 bases. The CDR3 totals 14 residues. V lost 3 bases, J lost 2 bases, and 0 bases stayed unmatched. Germline CDR1 and CDR2: LGHNA and YSLEER. CDR3 residues: CASSQGLAQETQYF. The DNA for the CDR3 is TGCGCCAGCAGCCAGGGACTAGCGCAAGAGACCCAGTACTTC.